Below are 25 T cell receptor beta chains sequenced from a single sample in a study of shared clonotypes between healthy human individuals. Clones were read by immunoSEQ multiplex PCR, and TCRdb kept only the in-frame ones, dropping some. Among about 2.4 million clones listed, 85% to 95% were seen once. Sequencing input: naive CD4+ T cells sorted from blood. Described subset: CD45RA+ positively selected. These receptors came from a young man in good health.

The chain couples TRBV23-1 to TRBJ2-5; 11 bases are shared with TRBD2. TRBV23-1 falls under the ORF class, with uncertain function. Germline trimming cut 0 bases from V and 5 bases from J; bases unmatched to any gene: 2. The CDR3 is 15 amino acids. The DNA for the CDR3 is TGCGCCAGCAGTCAATCGACTAGCGGGACTGAGACCCAGTACTTC. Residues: CASSQSTSGTETQYF.

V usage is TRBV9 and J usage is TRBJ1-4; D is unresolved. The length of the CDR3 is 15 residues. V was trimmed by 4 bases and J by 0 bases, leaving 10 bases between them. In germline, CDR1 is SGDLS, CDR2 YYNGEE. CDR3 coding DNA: TGTGCCAGCAGCAGCGGGTTTCCAACTAATGAAAAACTGTTTTTT. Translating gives CASSSGFPTNEKLFF.

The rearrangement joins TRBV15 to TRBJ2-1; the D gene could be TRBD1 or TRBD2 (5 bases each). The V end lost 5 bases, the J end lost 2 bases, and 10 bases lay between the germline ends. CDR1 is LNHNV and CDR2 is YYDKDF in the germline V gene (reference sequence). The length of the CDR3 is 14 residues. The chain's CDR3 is CATSWGRTYNEQFF. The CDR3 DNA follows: TGTGCCACCAGCTGGGGACGCACCTACAATGAGCAGTTCTTC.

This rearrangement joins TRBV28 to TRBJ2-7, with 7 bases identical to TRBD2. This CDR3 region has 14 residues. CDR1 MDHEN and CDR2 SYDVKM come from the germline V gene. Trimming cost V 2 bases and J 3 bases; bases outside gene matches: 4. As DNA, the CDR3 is TGTGCCAGCAGTTTAGGGGGGGGAGGCTACGAGCAGTACTTC. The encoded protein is CASSLGGGGYEQYF.

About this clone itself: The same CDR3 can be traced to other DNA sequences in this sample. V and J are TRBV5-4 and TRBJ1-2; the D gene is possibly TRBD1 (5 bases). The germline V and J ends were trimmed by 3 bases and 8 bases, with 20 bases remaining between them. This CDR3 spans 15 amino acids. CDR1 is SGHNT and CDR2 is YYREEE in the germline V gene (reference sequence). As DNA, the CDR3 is TGTGCCAGCAGCTCCCTACAAGCAGGGATTTGGGGCTACACCTTC. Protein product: CASSSLQAGIWGYTF.

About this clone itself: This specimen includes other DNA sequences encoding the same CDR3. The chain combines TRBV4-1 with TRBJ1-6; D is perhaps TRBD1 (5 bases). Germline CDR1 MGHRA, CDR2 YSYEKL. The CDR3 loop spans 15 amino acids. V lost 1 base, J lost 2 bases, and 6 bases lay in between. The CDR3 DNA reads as TGCGCCAGCAGCCAAGGACAGACCTATAATTCACCCCTCCACTTT. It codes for CASSQGQTYNSPLHF.

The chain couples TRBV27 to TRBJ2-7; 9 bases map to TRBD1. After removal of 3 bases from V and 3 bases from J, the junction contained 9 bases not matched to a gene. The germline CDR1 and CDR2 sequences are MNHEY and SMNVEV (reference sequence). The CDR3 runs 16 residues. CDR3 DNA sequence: TGTGCCAGCAGTTTTTCCACCGGGACAGGGAACTACGAGCAGTACTTC. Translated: CASSFSTGTGNYEQYF.

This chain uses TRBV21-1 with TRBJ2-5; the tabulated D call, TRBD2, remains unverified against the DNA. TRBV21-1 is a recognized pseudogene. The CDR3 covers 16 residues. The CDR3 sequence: CACLLAGGLKKETQYF. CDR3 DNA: TGTGCCTGTCTGCTAGCGGGGGGGCTAAAAAAAGAGACCCAGTACTTC.

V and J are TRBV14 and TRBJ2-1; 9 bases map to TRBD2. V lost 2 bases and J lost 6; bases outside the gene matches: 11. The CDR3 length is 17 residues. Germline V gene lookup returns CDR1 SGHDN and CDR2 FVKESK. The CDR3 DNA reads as TGTGCCAGCAGCCAACTCCAGGGCGGGGGGGCAATCAATGAGCAGTTCTTC. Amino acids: CASSQLQGGGAINEQFF.

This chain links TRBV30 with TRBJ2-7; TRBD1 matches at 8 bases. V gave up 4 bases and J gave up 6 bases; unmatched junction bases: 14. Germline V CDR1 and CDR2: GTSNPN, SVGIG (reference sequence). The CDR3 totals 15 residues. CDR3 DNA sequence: TGTGCCTGGAAGTCCACGGGACAGGTGTATGGCGAGCAGTACTTC. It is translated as CAWKSTGQVYGEQYF.

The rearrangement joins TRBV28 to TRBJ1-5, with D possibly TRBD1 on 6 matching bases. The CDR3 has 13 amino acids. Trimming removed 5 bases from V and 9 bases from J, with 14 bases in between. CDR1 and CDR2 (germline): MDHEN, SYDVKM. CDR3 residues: CASSPEIGGPQHF. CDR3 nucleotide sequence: TGTGCCAGCAGTCCGGAGATAGGGGGGCCCCAGCATTTT.

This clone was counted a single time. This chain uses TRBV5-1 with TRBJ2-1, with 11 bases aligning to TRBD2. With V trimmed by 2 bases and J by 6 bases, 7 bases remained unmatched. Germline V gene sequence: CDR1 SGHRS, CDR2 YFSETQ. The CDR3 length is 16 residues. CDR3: CASSLGVAGGGNEQFF. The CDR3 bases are TGCGCCAGCAGCTTAGGCGTAGCGGGAGGGGGCAATGAGCAGTTCTTC. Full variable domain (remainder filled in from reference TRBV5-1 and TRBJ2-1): KAGVTQTPRYLIKTRGQQVTLSCSPISGHRSVSWYQQTPGQGLQFLFEYFSETQRNKGNFPGRFSGRQFSNSRSEMNVSTLELGDSALYLCASSLGVAGGGNEQFFGPGTRLTVL.

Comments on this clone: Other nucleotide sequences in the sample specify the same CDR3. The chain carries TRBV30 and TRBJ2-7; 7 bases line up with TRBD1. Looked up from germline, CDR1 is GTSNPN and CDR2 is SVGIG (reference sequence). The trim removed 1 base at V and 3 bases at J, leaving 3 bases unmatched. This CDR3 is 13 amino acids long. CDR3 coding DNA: TGTGCCTGGAGTGGGACAGGAATCTACGAGCAGTACTTC. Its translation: CAWSGTGIYEQYF.

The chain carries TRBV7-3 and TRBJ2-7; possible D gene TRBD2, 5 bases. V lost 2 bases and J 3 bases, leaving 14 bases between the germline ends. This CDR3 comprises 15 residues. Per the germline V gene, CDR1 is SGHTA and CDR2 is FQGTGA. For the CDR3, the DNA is TGTGCCAGCAGCTTAGCGGGCAGTGAGCGCTACGAGCAGTACTTC. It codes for CASSLAGSERYEQYF.

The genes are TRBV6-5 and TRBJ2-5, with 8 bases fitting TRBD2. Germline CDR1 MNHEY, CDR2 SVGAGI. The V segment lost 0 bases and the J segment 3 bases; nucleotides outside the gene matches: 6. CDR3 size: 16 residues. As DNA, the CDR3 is TGTGCCAGCAGTTACTCCCTGCTTAGCGGGGAAGAGACCCAGTACTTC. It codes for CASSYSLLSGEETQYF.

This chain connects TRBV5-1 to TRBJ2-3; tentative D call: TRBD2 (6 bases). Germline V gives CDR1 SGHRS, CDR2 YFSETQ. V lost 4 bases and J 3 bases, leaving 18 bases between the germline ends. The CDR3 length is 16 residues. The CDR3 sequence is CASSRRPPGGTDTQYF. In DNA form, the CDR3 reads TGCGCCAGCAGCCGGAGACCCCCCGGGGGAACAGATACGCAGTATTTT.

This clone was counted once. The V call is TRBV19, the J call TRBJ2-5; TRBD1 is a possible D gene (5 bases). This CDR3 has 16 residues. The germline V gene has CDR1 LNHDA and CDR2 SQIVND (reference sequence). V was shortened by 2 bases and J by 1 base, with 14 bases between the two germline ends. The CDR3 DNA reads TGTGCCAGTAGTATAAGGGGTAATGTAGGCCAAGAGACCCAGTACTTC. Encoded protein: CASSIRGNVGQETQYF.

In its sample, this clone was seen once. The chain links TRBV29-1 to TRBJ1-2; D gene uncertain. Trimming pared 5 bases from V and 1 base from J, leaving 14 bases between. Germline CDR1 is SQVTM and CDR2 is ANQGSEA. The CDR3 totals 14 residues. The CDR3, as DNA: TGCAGCGTTTTGGGAGGGCCCCTTAACTATGGCTACACCTTC. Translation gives CSVLGGPLNYGYTF.

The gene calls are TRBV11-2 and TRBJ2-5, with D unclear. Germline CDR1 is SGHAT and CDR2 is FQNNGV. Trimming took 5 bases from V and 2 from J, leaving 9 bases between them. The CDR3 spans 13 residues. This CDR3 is CASSGILQETQYF. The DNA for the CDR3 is TGTGCCAGCAGCGGGATCCTACAAGAGACCCAGTACTTC.

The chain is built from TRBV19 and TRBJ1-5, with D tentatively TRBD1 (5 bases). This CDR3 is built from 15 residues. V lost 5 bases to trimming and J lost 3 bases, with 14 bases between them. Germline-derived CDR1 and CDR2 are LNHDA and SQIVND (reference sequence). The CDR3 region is CASSSPGLDNQPQHF. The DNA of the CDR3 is TGTGCCAGTAGTTCGCCAGGGTTGGACAATCAGCCCCAGCATTTT.

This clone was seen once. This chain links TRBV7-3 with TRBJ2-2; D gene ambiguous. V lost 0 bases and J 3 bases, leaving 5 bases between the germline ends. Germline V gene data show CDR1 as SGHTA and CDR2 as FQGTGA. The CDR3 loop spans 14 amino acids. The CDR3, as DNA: TGTGCCAGCAGCTTAACACTATACACCGGGGAGCTGTTTTTT. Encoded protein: CASSLTLYTGELFF. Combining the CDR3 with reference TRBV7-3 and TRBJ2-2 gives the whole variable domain GAGVSQTPSNKVTEKGKYVELRCDPISGHTALYWYRQSLGQGPEFLIYFQGTGAADDSGLPNDRFFAVRPEGSVSTLKIQRTERGDSAVYLCASSLTLYTGELFFGEGSRLTVL.

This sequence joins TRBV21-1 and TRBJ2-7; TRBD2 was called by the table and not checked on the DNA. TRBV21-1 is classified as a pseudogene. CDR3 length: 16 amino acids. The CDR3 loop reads CASSNVSGRRSYEQYF. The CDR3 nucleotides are TGTGCCAGCAGCAATGTAAGCGGGAGGAGGAGTTACGAGCAGTACTTC.

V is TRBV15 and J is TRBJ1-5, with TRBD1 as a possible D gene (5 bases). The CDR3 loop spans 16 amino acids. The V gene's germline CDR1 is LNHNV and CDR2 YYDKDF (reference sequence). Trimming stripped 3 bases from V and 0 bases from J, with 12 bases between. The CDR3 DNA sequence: TGTGCCACCAGCAGGGGTAGGGGTTCTAGCAATCAGCCCCAGCATTTT. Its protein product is CATSRGRGSSNQPQHF.

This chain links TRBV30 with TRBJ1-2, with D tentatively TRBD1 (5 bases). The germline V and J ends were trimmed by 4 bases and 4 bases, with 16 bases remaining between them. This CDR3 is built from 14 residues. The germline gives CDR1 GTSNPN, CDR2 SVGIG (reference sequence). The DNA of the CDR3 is TGTGCCTGGACCGCCTCTGGGGCTAGCTATGGCTACACCTTC. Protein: CAWTASGASYGYTF.

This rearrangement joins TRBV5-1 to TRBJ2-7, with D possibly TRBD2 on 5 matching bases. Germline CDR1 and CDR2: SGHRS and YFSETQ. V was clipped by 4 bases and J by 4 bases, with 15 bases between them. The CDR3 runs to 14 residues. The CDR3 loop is CASSPGIGVYEQYF. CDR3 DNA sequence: TGCGCCAGCAGCCCGGGGATCGGGGTATACGAGCAGTACTTC.